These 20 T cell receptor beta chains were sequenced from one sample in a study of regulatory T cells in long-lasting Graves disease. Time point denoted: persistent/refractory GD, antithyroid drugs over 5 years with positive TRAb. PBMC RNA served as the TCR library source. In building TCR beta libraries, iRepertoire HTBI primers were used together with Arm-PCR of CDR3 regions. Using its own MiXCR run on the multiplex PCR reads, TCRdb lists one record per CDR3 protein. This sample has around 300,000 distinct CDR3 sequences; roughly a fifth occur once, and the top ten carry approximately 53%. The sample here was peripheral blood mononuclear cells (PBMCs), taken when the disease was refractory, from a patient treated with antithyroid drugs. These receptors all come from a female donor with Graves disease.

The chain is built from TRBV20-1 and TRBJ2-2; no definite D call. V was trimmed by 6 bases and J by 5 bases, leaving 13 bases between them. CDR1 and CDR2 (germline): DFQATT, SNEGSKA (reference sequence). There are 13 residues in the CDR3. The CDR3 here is CSANGFGTGELFF. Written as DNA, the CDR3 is TGCAGTGCCAATGGGTTTGGTACCGGGGAGCTGTTTTTT.

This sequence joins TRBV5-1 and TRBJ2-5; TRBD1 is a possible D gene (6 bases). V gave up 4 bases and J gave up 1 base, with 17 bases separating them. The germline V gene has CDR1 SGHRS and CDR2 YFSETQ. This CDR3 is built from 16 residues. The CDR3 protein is CASSGHHGTTQETQYF. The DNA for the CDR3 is TGCGCCAGCAGCGGACATCACGGGACAACCCAAGAGACCCAGTACTTC.

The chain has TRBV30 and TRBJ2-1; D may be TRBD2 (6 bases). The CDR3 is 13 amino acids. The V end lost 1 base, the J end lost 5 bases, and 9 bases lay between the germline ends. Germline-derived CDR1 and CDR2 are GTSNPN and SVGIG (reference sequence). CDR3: CAWSGGLNNEQFF. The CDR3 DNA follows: TGTGCCTGGAGTGGGGGACTCAACAATGAGCAGTTCTTC.

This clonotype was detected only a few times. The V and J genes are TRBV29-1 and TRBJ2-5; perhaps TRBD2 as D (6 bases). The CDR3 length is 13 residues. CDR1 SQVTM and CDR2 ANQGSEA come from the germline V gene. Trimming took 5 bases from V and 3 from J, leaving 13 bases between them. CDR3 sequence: CSVSSENKETQYF. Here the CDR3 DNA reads TGCAGCGTTTCTAGCGAAAATAAAGAGACCCAGTACTTC.

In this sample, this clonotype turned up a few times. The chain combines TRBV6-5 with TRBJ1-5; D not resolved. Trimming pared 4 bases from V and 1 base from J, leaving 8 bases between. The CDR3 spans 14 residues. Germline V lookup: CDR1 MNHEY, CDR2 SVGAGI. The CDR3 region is CASSWTESNQPQHF. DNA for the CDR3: TGTGCCAGCAGTTGGACCGAGAGCAATCAGCCCCAGCATTTT.

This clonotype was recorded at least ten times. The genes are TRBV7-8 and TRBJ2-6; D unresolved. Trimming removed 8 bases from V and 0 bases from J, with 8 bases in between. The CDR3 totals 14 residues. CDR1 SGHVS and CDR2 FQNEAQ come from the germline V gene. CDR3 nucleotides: TGTGCCAGCGAGAGCAACTCTGGGGCCAACGTCCTGACTTTC. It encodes CASESNSGANVLTF. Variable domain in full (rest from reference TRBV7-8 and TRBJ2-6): GAGVSQSPRYKVAKRGQDVALRCDPISGHVSLFWYQQALGQGPEFLTYFQNEAQLDKSGLPSDRFFAERPEGSVSTLKIQRTQQEDSAVYLCASESNSGANVLTFGAGSRLTVL.

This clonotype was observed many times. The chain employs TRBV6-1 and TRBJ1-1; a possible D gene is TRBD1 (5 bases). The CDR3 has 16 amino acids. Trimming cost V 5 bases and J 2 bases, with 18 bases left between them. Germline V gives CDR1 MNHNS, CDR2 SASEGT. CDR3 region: CASSTAGGYLNTEAFF. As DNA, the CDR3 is TGTGCCAGCAGTACCGCCGGGGGGTATTTAAACACTGAAGCTTTCTTT.

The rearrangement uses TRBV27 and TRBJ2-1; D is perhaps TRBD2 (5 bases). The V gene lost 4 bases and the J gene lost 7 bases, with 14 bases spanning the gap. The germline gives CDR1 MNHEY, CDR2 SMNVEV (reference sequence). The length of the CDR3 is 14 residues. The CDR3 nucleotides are TGTGCCAGCAGTTCCCGGACTGTTTCGAATGAGCAGTTCTTC. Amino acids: CASSSRTVSNEQFF.

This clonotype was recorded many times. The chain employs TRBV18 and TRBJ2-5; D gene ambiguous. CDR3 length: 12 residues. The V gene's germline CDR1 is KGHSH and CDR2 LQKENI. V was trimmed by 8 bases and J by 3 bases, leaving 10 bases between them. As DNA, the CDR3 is TGTGCCAGCAGCCCGTTAGAAGAGACCCAGTACTTC. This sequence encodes CASSPLEETQYF.

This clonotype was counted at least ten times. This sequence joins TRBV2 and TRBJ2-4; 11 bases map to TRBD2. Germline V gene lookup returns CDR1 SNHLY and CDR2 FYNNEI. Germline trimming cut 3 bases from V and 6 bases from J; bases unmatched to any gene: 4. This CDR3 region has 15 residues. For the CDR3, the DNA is TGTGCCAGCAGTGAGGAGGGACTAGCGGTAAACATTCAGTACTTC. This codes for CASSEEGLAVNIQYF.

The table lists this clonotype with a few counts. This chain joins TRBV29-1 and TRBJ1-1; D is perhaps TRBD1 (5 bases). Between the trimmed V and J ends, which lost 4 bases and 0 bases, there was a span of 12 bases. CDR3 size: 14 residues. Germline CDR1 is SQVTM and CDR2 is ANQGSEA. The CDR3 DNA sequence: TGCAGCGTTGCCACGGGACGGTTGAACACTGAAGCTTTCTTT. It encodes CSVATGRLNTEAFF.

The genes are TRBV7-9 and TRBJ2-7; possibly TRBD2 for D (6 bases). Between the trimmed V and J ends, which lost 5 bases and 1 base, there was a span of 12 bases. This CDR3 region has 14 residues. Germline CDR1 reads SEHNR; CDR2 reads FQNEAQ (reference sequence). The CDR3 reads CASSEGTLSYEQYF. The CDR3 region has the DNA TGTGCCAGCAGCGAAGGGACTCTTTCCTACGAGCAGTACTTC.

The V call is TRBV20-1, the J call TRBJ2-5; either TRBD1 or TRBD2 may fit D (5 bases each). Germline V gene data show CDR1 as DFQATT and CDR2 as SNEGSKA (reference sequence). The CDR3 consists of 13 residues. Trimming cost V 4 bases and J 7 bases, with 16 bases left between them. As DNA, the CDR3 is TGCAGTGCTAAAAATGACGGGGCCGGGACCCAGTACTTC. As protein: CSAKNDGAGTQYF.

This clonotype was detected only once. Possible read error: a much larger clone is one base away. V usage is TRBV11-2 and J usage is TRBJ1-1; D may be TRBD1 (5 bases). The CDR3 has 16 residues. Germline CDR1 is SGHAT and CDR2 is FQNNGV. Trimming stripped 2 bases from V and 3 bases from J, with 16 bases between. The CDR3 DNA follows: TGTGCCAGCAGCTTATCACAGGTCTCCATGGACACTGAAGCTTTCTTT. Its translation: CASSLSQVSMDTEAFF. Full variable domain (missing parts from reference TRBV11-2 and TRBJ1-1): EAGVAQSPRYKIIEKRQSVAFWCNPISGHATLYWYQQILGQGPKLLIQFQNNGVVDDSQLPKDRFSAERLKGVDSTLKIQPAKLEDSAVYLCASSLSQVSMDTEAFFGQGTRLTVV.

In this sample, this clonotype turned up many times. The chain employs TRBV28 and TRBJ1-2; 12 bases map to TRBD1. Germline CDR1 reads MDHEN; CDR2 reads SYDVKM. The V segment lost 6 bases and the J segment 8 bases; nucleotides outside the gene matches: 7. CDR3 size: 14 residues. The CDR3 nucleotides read TGTGCCAGCAGCTCGGGACAGGGGGCGGGCGGCTACACCTTC. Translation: CASSSGQGAGGYTF.

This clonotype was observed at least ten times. The CDR3 sequence is CASSRNTEAFF. The CDR3 bases are TGTGCCAGCAGCAGAAACACTGAAGCTTTCTTT. This sequence joins TRBV6-1 and TRBJ1-1; D is unresolved. This CDR3 is built from 11 residues. Germline V gene data show CDR1 as MNHNS and CDR2 as SASEGT. Trimming took 6 bases from V and 2 from J, leaving 4 bases between them.

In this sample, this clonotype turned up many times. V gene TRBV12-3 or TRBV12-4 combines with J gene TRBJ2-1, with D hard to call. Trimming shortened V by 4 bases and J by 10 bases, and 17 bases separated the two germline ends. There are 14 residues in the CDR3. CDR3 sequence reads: CASSSAGRRGEQFF. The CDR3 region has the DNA TGTGCCAGCAGTTCCGCTGGCAGGCGAGGCGAGCAGTTCTTC.

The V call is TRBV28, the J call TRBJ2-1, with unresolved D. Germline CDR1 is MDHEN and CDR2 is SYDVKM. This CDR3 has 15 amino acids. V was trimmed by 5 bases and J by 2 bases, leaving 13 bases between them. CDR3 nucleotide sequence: TGTGCCAGCAGTCCCGGACCTGTCACCTACAATGAGCAGTTCTTC. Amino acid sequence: CASSPGPVTYNEQFF.

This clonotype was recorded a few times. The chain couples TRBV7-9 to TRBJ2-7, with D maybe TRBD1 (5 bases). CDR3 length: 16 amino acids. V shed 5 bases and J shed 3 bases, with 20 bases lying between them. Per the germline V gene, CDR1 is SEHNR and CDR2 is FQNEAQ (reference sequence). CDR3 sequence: CASSPYPQGIDYEQYF. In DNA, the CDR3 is TGTGCCAGCAGCCCGTACCCGCAGGGAATCGACTACGAGCAGTACTTC.

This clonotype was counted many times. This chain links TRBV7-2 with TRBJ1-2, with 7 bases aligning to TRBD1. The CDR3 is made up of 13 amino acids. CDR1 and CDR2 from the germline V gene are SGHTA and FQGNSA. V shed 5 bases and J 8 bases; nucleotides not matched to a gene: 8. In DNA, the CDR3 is TGTGCCAGCAGCCTCAGGGACAGAAGGGGCTACACCTTC. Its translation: CASSLRDRRGYTF. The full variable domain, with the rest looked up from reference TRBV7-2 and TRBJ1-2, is GAGVSQSPSNKVTEKGKDVELRCDPISGHTALYWYRQSLGQGLEFLIYFQGNSAPDKSGLPSDRFSAERTGGSVSTLTIQRTQQEDSAVYLCASSLRDRRGYTFGSGTRLTVV.